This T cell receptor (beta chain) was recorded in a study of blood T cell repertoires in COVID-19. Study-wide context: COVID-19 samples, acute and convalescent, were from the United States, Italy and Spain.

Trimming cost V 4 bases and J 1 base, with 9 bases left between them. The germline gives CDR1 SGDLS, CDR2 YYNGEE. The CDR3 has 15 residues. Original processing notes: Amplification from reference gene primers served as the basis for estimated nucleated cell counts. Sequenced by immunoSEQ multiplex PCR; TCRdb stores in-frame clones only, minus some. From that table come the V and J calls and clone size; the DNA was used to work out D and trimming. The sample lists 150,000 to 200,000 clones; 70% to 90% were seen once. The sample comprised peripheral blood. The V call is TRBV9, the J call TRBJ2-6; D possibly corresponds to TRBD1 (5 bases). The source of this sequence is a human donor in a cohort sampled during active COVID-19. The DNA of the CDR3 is TGTGCCAGCAGCAAGACAGTTTCTGGGGCCAACGTCCTGACTTTC. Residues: CASSKTVSGANVLTF.